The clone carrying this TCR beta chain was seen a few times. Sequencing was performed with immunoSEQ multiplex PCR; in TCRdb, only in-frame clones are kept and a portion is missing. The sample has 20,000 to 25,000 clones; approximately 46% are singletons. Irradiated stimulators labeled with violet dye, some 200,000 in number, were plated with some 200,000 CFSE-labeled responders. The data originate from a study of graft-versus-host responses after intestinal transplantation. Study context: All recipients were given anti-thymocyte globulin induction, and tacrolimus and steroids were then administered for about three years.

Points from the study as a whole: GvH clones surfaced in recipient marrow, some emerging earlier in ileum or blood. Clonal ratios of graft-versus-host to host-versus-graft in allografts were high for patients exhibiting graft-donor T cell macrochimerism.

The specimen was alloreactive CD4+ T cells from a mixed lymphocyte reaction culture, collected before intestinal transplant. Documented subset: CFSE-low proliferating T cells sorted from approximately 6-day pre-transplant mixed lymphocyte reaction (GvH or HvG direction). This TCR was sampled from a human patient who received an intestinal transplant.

CDR3 region: CASSEVSPKWWTEAFF. CDR3 nucleotide sequence: TGTGCCAGCAGTGAAGTTTCCCCTAAGTGGTGGACTGAAGCTTTCTTT. This chain links TRBV2 with TRBJ1-1; D is ambiguous. V lost 1 base, J lost 5 bases, and 17 bases lay in between. Germline V lookup: CDR1 SNHLY, CDR2 FYNNEI. The CDR3 runs 16 residues.